Listed here is a single TCR beta chain. It was with random hexamers that about 0.45 to 1 ug RNA was reverse transcribed. MiXCR, applied by TCRdb to the immunoSEQ multiplex PCR reads, yields one record per CDR3 protein. The table lists roughly 180,000 distinct CDR3 sequences, around 94% of them singletons. From blood CD8+ and CD4+ T cells, TCR beta sequences were generated. The CDR3 sequence is 16 residues long. Trimming removed 5 bases from V and 7 bases from J; junction bases left unmatched: 13. CDR1 SGHTA and CDR2 FQGNSA come from the germline V gene. This sample is drawn from a study of CD8 T cells in Susac syndrome.

Sequences were obtained from CD4+ T cells from PBMCs. The source of this sequence is a human donor with Susac syndrome. V is TRBV7-2 and J is TRBJ2-1; 8 nucleotides agree with TRBD2. The CDR3 is CASSPLTGGLSNEQFF. As DNA, the CDR3 is TGTGCCAGCAGCCCTCTGACGGGAGGGCTTAGTAATGAGCAGTTCTTC.